The 29 T cell receptor beta chains in this list originate from one sample, sequenced in a study of cytomegalovirus exposure and HLA in healthy donors (dated by TCRdb to about 2017). The library was produced with the immunoSEQ multiplex PCR assay. Entries here come from immuneACCESS through TCRdb and include only in-frame sequences with V and J called. Some clones fail to appear in such tables; in the studies checked, an unresolved V gene covers under half of the shortfall, and the cause of the remainder is unknown. The sample table holds roughly 150,000 clones, of which 70% to 90% were seen once. The ten most abundant clones make up 8.7% of the sample. The specimen sequenced was PBMCs. Source of these receptors: a man younger than 35 in good health and CMV-seropositive.

The rearrangement links TRBV6-5 to TRBJ1-1; no firm D call. The V end lost 0 bases, the J end lost 6 bases, and 8 bases lay between the germline ends. Germline lookup yields CDR1 MNHEY and CDR2 SVGAGI. The CDR3 extends over 13 amino acids. The CDR3 nucleotides read TGTGCCAGCAGTTACTCGAACGCGGCTGAAGCTTTCTTT. It is translated as CASSYSNAAEAFF.

The rearrangement links TRBV5-8 to TRBJ1-3; D may be TRBD1 (5 bases). The germline V gene encodes CDR1 SGHTS and CDR2 YDEGEE. Trimming cost V 4 bases and J 3 bases, with 8 bases left between them. The CDR3 runs 13 residues. The CDR3 spells CASSLRGGNTIYF. The CDR3 region has the DNA TGTGCCAGCAGCCTAAGGGGTGGAAACACCATATATTTT.

This chain connects TRBV5-4 to TRBJ2-2; maybe TRBD1 (6 bases). The CDR3 is made up of 14 amino acids. CDR1 is SGHNT and CDR2 is YYREEE in the germline V gene (reference sequence). V was pared by 0 bases and J by 3 bases, with 6 bases between. The CDR3 spells CASSLEGDTGELFF. In DNA form, the CDR3 reads TGTGCCAGCAGCTTGGAGGGGGACACCGGGGAGCTGTTTTTT.

This clone has just one count. The CDR3 reads CASSSIGQKNEKLFF. In DNA, the CDR3 is TGTGCCAGCAGCTCCATCGGACAGAAGAATGAAAAACTGTTTTTT. This sequence joins TRBV5-4 and TRBJ1-4; D possibly corresponds to TRBD1 (6 bases). Trimming removed 3 bases at V and 5 bases at J, with 14 bases between. CDR1 and CDR2 (germline): SGHNT, YYREEE (reference sequence). There are 15 residues in the CDR3.

The rearrangement links TRBV4-1 to TRBJ1-1; D ambiguous. Germline CDR1 and CDR2: MGHRA and YSYEKL. V was trimmed by 2 bases and J by 2 bases, leaving 12 bases between them. The CDR3 contains 15 residues. DNA for the CDR3: TGCGCCAGCAGCCAACACACGGGGTCCAACACTGAAGCTTTCTTT. Protein product: CASSQHTGSNTEAFF.

This clone was seen just once. The chain uses TRBV30 and TRBJ2-3; TRBD2 might be the D (5 bases). The germline V gene encodes CDR1 GTSNPN and CDR2 SVGIG (reference sequence). V was trimmed by 5 bases and J by 7 bases, leaving 10 bases between them. There are 11 residues in the CDR3. The CDR3 nucleotides are TGTGCCTGGGGACTTCAAAATACGCAGTATTTT. Its translation: CAWGLQNTQYF.

This rearrangement joins TRBV11-1 to TRBJ2-7; 8 nucleotides match TRBD2. Germline assignment: CDR1 SGHAT and CDR2 FQDESV (reference sequence). With 2 bases clipped from V and 7 bases from J, the junction kept 10 bases outside the gene matches. The CDR3 extends over 15 amino acids. Here the CDR3 reads CASSLYAAGEREQYF. The CDR3 DNA reads as TGTGCCAGCAGCTTATACGCAGCGGGAGAGAGGGAGCAGTACTTC. The full variable domain, with the rest looked up from reference TRBV11-1 and TRBJ2-7, is EAEVAQSPRYKITEKSQAVAFWCDPISGHATLYWYRQILGQGPELLVQFQDESVVDDSQLPKDRFSAERLKGVDSTLKIQPAELGDSAMYLCASSLYAAGEREQYFGPGTRLTVT.

V gene TRBV10-3 combines with J gene TRBJ2-2; the D gene is possibly TRBD1 (5 bases). CDR3 length: 15 amino acids. V gave up 2 bases and J gave up 8 bases, with 15 bases separating them. Per germline, CDR1 ENHRY and CDR2 SYGVKD. CDR3 sequence reads: CAISELETALGELFF. The CDR3 coding sequence is TGTGCCATCAGTGAGCTTGAGACAGCATTGGGGGAGCTGTTTTTT.

The chain recombines TRBV2 with TRBJ2-7; 9 bases fit TRBD2. The junction had 3 bases not matched to a gene; V was cut back by 6 bases and J by 3 bases. Germline CDR1 is SNHLY and CDR2 is FYNNEI. The length of the CDR3 is 13 residues. CDR3: CASRLAGFYEQYF. CDR3 coding DNA: TGTGCCAGCAGGCTAGCGGGGTTCTACGAGCAGTACTTC. Based on the CDR3 plus reference TRBV2 and TRBJ2-7, the full variable domain is EPEVTQTPSHQVTQMGQEVILRCVPISNHLYFYWYRQILGQKVEFLVSFYNNEISEKSEIFDDQFSVERPDGSNFTLKIRSTKLEDSAMYFCASRLAGFYEQYFGPGTRLTVT.

V usage is TRBV2 and J usage is TRBJ2-5; tentatively, D is TRBD1 (6 bases). The CDR3 runs to 13 residues. Between the trimmed V and J ends, which lost 7 bases and 3 bases, there was a span of 12 bases. The germline gives CDR1 SNHLY, CDR2 FYNNEI. In DNA, the CDR3 is TGTGCCAGCACTGGACAGATCGAAGAGACCCAGTACTTC. It yields the protein CASTGQIEETQYF.

The CDR3 is CASNTRGRSNTIYF. In DNA form, the CDR3 reads TGTGCCAGCAACACCCGGGGGAGGTCAAACACCATATATTTT. The rearrangement links TRBV9 to TRBJ1-3; D possibly corresponds to TRBD1 (5 bases). Germline values: CDR1 SGDLS, CDR2 YYNGEE. Between the trimmed V and J ends, which lost 6 bases and 6 bases, there was a span of 16 bases. The CDR3 extends over 14 amino acids.

The CDR3 here is CASSSPLAGGDTGELFF. The DNA of the CDR3 is TGCGCCAGCAGCTCGCCACTAGCGGGAGGGGACACCGGGGAGCTGTTTTTT. The chain joins TRBV5-1 to TRBJ2-2, with 13 bases that match TRBD2. This CDR3 comprises 17 residues. Germline loops: CDR1 SGHRS, CDR2 YFSETQ. With 3 bases clipped from V and 3 bases from J, the junction kept 5 bases outside the gene matches.

The chain uses TRBV19 and TRBJ1-2; D is undetermined. This CDR3 has 14 residues. Germline V gene lookup returns CDR1 LNHDA and CDR2 SQIVND (reference sequence). V lost 7 bases and J lost 5, with 17 bases in between. CDR3 residues: CASNNRGLGYGYTF. In DNA form, the CDR3 reads TGTGCCAGTAATAACAGAGGGCTGGGGTATGGCTACACCTTC.

The CDR3 nucleotides are TGTGCCAGCTCACCATCCCAGTTGAACACTGAAGCTTTCTTT. Its translation: CASSPSQLNTEAFF. The chain employs TRBV18 and TRBJ1-1; D ambiguous. CDR3 length: 14 amino acids. V lost 2 bases to trimming and J lost 0 bases, with 7 bases between them. The V gene's germline CDR1 is KGHSH and CDR2 LQKENI.

The CDR3 DNA sequence: TGTGCCAGCAGTTGGCGCAGGGGCTCTGAAGAGACCCAGTACTTC. Its translation: CASSWRRGSEETQYF. The chain joins TRBV6-5 to TRBJ2-5, with D possibly being TRBD1 (6 bases). Between the trimmed V and J ends, which lost 4 bases and 3 bases, there was a span of 15 bases. The CDR3 length is 15 residues. Germline values: CDR1 MNHEY, CDR2 SVGAGI.

This chain links TRBV27 with TRBJ1-1; D remains ambiguous. V shed 5 bases and J shed 2 bases, with 12 bases lying between them. Germline CDR1 and CDR2: MNHEY and SMNVEV (reference sequence). The CDR3 is 14 amino acids. The CDR3 nucleotides are TGTGCCAGCAGTCCCGGACTATTAAACACTGAAGCTTTCTTT. This sequence encodes CASSPGLLNTEAFF.

This rearrangement joins TRBV6-6 to TRBJ1-2; D ambiguous. The length of the CDR3 is 14 residues. V was pared by 0 bases and J by 3 bases, with 8 bases between. CDR1 and CDR2 from the germline V gene are MNHNY and SVGAGI (reference sequence). In DNA form, the CDR3 reads TGTGCCAGCAGTTACTCGGGCAGCCACTATGGCTACACCTTC. It specifies CASSYSGSHYGYTF.

Turning to this clone: The junction and the germline gene differ at one end; a read error may be behind it. This sequence joins TRBV7-7 and TRBJ2-1; 9 positions match TRBD1. This CDR3 comprises 15 residues. Looked up from germline, CDR1 is SSHAT and CDR2 is FNYEAQ (reference sequence). CDR3 in DNA: TGTGCTAGCAGCTTAGAAACCCAGGGACAGGGAAAGCAGTTCTTC. This codes for CASSLETQGQGKQFF.

The chain is built from TRBV19 and TRBJ2-7; TRBD2 might be the D (6 bases). From germline, CDR1 is LNHDA and CDR2 SQIVND (reference sequence). V shed 3 bases and J shed 3 bases, with 9 bases lying between them. This CDR3 comprises 13 residues. CDR3 coding DNA: TGTGCCAGTAGTATCCGGGAGAGCTACGAGCAGTACTTC. This gives the protein CASSIRESYEQYF. Full variable domain (missing parts from reference TRBV19 and TRBJ2-7): DGGITQSPKYLFRKEGQNVTLSCEQNLNHDAMYWYRQDPGQGLRLIYYSQIVNDFQKGDIAEGYSVSREKKESFPLTVTSAQKNPTAFYLCASSIRESYEQYFGPGTRLTVT.

This chain connects TRBV4-2 to TRBJ2-5; 11 bases map to TRBD2. The CDR3 is 15 amino acids. From germline, CDR1 is LGHNA and CDR2 YNFKEQ. V was clipped by 4 bases and J by 4 bases; unmatched bases: 5. CDR3 sequence reads: CASSLGLAEGETQYF. The CDR3 bases are TGTGCCAGCAGCCTGGGACTAGCGGAAGGAGAGACCCAGTACTTC.

The chain carries TRBV28 and TRBJ1-4; 7 nucleotides agree with TRBD1. CDR1 and CDR2 from the germline V gene are MDHEN and SYDVKM. The CDR3 totals 15 residues. Losses at the gene ends were 4 bases for V and 5 bases for J; bases not matched to a gene: 7. The CDR3 DNA reads as TGTGCCAGCAGTTCCGCCGGGACAGTCAATGAAAAACTGTTTTTT. It is translated as CASSSAGTVNEKLFF.

The chain links TRBV18 to TRBJ1-4; D unresolved. This CDR3 comprises 14 residues. Deletions cut 4 bases from V and 0 bases from J, with 6 bases between. CDR1 and CDR2 from the germline V gene are KGHSH and LQKENI. The CDR3 DNA follows: TGTGCCAGCTCACTTTCAACAACTAATGAAAAACTGTTTTTT. Translation: CASSLSTTNEKLFF.

The J gene is TRBJ1-5, the V gene TRBV7-8, with a weak D call TRBD1 (5 bases). CDR3 length equals 15 residues. Germline CDR1 reads SGHVS; CDR2 reads FQNEAQ. The V gene lost 4 bases and the J gene lost 2 bases, with 12 bases spanning the gap. The CDR3 here is CASSSSPRGNQPQHF. The CDR3 DNA sequence: TGTGCCAGCAGCTCCTCCCCCAGGGGCAATCAGCCCCAGCATTTT.

The V gene is TRBV18, the J gene TRBJ1-4, with D perhaps matching TRBD1 (6 bases). Between the trimmed V and J ends, which lost 6 bases and 3 bases, there was a span of 11 bases. Germline-derived CDR1 and CDR2 are KGHSH and LQKENI. The CDR3 has 14 amino acids. CDR3 sequence: CASSLQGANEKLFF. The DNA for the CDR3 is TGTGCCAGCTCTCTACAGGGAGCTAATGAAAAACTGTTTTTT.

The sample holds a few counts of this clone. The chain couples TRBV13 to TRBJ2-1; D is ambiguous. Germline CDR1 reads PRHDT; CDR2 reads FYEKMQ (reference sequence). The CDR3 consists of 12 residues. V was cut by 1 base and J by 8 bases, with 6 bases left in between. CDR3 DNA sequence: TGTGCCAGCAGCTTAGTGGGCTATGAGCAGTTCTTC. Translating gives CASSLVGYEQFF.

J is TRBJ1-5 and V is TRBV30; 9 bases match TRBD1. The trim removed 1 base at V and 7 bases at J, leaving 2 bases unmatched. The CDR3 covers 13 residues. Per the germline V gene, CDR1 is GTSNPN and CDR2 is SVGIG (reference sequence). The DNA of the CDR3 is TGTGCCTGGAGTGGACAGGGGGAACAGCCCCAGCATTTT. Its translation is CAWSGQGEQPQHF.

The chain has TRBV5-1 and TRBJ2-3; perhaps TRBD2 as D (5 bases). The CDR3 runs to 15 residues. V was shortened by 1 base and J by 4 bases, with 13 bases between the two germline ends. Germline CDR1 SGHRS, CDR2 YFSETQ. The CDR3 is CASSLFGEGADTQYF. DNA for the CDR3: TGCGCCAGCAGCTTGTTTGGAGAGGGCGCAGATACGCAGTATTTT.

The table lists this clone with a count of one. This CDR3 reads CASSGPPGETSNYGYTF. The CDR3 DNA reads as TGTGCCAGCAGTGGCCCCCCAGGGGAGACAAGTAACTATGGCTACACCTTC. V and J are TRBV2 and TRBJ1-2; possible D gene TRBD1, 6 bases. Germline-derived CDR1 and CDR2 are SNHLY and FYNNEI. Trimming took off 4 bases at V and 1 base at J, with 19 bases between the two ends. The CDR3 contains 17 residues. The full variable domain, its missing parts supplied by reference TRBV2 and TRBJ1-2, is EPEVTQTPSHQVTQMGQEVILRCVPISNHLYFYWYRQILGQKVEFLVSFYNNEISEKSEIFDDQFSVERPDGSNFTLKIRSTKLEDSAMYFCASSGPPGETSNYGYTFGSGTRLTVV.

The CDR3 spells CASSPGGTGGLSGNTIYF. The DNA of the CDR3 is TGTGCCAGCAGTCCTGGCGGTACAGGGGGCCTCTCTGGAAACACCATATATTTT. This chain uses TRBV28 with TRBJ1-3; 9 bases match TRBD1. J was trimmed by 0 bases and V by 5 bases; bases with no gene match: 11. Germline V gene lookup returns CDR1 MDHEN and CDR2 SYDVKM. The CDR3 runs to 18 residues.